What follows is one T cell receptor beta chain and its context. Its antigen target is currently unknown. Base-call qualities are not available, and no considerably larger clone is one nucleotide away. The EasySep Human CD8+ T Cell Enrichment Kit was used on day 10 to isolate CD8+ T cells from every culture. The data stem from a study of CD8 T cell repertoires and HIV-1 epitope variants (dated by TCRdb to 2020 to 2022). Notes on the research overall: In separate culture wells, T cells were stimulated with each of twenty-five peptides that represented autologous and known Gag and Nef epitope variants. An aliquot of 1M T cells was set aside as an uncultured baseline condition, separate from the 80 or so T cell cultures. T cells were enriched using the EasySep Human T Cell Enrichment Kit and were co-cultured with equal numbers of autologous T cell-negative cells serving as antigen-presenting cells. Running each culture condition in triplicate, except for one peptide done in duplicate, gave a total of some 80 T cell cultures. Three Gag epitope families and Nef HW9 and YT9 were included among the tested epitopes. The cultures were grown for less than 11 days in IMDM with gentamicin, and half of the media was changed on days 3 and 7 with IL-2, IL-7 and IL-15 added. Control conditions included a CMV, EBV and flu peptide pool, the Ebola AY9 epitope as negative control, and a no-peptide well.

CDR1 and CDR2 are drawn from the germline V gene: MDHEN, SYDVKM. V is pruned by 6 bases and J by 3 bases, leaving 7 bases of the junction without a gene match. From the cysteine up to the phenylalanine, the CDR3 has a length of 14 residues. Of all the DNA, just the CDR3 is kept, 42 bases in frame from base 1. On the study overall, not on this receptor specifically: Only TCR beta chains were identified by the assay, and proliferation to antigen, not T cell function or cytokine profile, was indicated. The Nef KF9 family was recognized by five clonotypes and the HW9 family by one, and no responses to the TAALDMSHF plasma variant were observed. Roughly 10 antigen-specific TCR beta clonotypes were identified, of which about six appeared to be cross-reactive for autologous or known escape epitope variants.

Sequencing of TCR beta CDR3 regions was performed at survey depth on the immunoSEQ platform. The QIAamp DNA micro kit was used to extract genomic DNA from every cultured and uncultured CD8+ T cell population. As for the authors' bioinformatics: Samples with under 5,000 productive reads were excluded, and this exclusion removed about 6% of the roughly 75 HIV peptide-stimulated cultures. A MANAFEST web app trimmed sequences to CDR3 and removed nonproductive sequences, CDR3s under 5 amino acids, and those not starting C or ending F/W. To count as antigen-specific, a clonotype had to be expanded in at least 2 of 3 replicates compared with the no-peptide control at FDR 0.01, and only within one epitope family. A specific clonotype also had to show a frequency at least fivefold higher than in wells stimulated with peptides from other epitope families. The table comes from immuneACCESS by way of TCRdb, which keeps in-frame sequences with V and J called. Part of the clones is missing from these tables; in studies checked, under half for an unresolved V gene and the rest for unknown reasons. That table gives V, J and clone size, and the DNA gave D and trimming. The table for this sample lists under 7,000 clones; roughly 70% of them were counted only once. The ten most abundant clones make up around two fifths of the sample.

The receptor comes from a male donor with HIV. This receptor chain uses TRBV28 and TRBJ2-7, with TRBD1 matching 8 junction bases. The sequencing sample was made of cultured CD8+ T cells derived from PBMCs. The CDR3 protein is CASSPPDRVYEQYF. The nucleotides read TGTGCCAGCAGCCCCCCGGACAGGGTCTACGAGCAGTACTTC.